What follows are 18 T cell receptor beta chains derived from one specimen sequenced in a study of CXCR3-negative and CXCR3-positive naive CD8 T cells. Preparation of TRB cDNA libraries relied on 5' RACE carrying UMI labels. From its re-call of the 5' RACE reads, TCRdb lists each CDR3 protein once, without DNA. The sample table includes roughly 100,000 distinct CDR3 sequences. Their target antigens are unknown. General study results and limits: The TRB CDR3s that CXCR3-positive naive cells carried were more hydrophobic than those of CXCR3-negative naive cells.

Material: naive CXCR3+ CD8+ T cells from blood. Subset indicated: CD45RO-CCR7+CD27+CD95- naive CD8+ T cells expressing CXCR3 (TNR3+). Receptor source: a human donor in good health. Some clones in this sample may be carry-over from other donors' samples.

The CDR3 region is CASSIGQGAQPQHF. This chain connects TRBV6-6 to TRBJ1-5; the TCRdb D gene call, TRBD1, has no DNA to confirm it. This CDR3 is built from 14 residues. Germline CDR1 is MNHNY and CDR2 is SVGAGI (reference sequence).

The chain carries TRBV3-1 and TRBJ2-7. This CDR3 comprises 15 residues. Germline CDR1 is LGHDT and CDR2 is YNNKEL (reference sequence). CDR3 residues: CASSQAVNSNYEQYF.

The chain recombines TRBV7-6 with TRBJ2-5. Per germline, CDR1 SGHVS and CDR2 FNYEAQ. The CDR3 length is 11 residues. The CDR3 sequence: CASSAEETQYF.

V gene TRBV20-1 combines with J gene TRBJ2-5; TCRdb proposes TRBD1, but this gene call is untestable without DNA. The length of the CDR3 is 17 residues. The germline CDR1 and CDR2 sequences are DFQATT and SNEGSKA (reference sequence). This CDR3 is CSARTMGGATPRDTQYF.

This rearrangement joins TRBV7-3 to TRBJ2-1. In germline, CDR1 is SGHTA, CDR2 FQGTGA. The CDR3 is 13 amino acids. CDR3 amino acids: CASSWSSYNEQFF.

J is TRBJ1-6 and V is TRBV7-9; TCRdb returns TRBD1, unconfirmable since there is no DNA. Germline CDR1 SEHNR, CDR2 FQNEAQ (reference sequence). The CDR3 totals 16 residues. CDR3 sequence reads: CASSPPTGGYYSPLHF.

The genes are TRBV7-9 and TRBJ2-1; with no DNA, the TCRdb D assignment of TRBD2 cannot be verified. The CDR3 spans 21 residues. Germline CDR1 SEHNR, CDR2 FQNEAQ (reference sequence). The CDR3 sequence: CASSPSGPGRGALSPYGEQFF.

The chain carries TRBV7-9 and TRBJ1-5; TCRdb outputs TRBD1, but without DNA this stays unchecked. Germline V gene lookup returns CDR1 SEHNR and CDR2 FQNEAQ (reference sequence). The CDR3 spans 15 residues. The chain's CDR3 is CASSSTDRGSQPQHF.

CDR3 amino acids: CASSPLRGETQYF. V gene TRBV12-3 or TRBV12-4 combines with J gene TRBJ2-5; TCRdb indicates TRBD1, and absent DNA this call remains unverified. The CDR3 is made up of 13 amino acids.

The chain links TRBV12-3 or TRBV12-4 to TRBJ2-1; the D call from TCRdb, TRBD1, cannot be confirmed without DNA. CDR3 length equals 12 residues. CDR3 in amino acids: CASTSRVSEQFF.

The rearrangement uses TRBV5-1 and TRBJ1-2; TCRdb reports TRBD1, a call that lacks DNA to check it against. This CDR3 has 14 amino acids. Germline V gene lookup returns CDR1 SGHRS and CDR2 YFSETQ. This CDR3 is CASSLGDGSYGYTF.

The chain has TRBV7-9 and TRBJ1-1. This CDR3 spans 11 amino acids. Germline CDR1 and CDR2: SEHNR and FQNEAQ (reference sequence). The CDR3 spells CASSSNTEAFF.

This sequence joins TRBV20-1 and TRBJ2-7; TCRdb's D call of TRBD2 is untestable without DNA. The CDR3 spans 15 residues. Germline V gives CDR1 DFQATT, CDR2 SNEGSKA (reference sequence). CDR3 residues: CSAILDWAQPYEQYF.

This rearrangement joins TRBV7-9 to TRBJ2-7; TCRdb selects TRBD1, and the lack of DNA leaves this call unchecked. Germline V gene lookup returns CDR1 SEHNR and CDR2 FQNEAQ (reference sequence). This CDR3 is built from 13 residues. The CDR3 is CASSRPGAYEQYF.

The genes are TRBV6-1 and TRBJ1-1; TCRdb gives TRBD1 as the D gene, but with no DNA this cannot be confirmed. Germline values: CDR1 MNHNS, CDR2 SASEGT. This CDR3 spans 14 amino acids. The CDR3 loop reads CASSEIPGGTEAFF.

The chain links TRBV7-9 to TRBJ1-2; TCRdb's D gene call, TRBD1, goes unchecked for lack of DNA. The germline CDR1 and CDR2 sequences are SEHNR and FQNEAQ (reference sequence). CDR3 length equals 17 residues. The CDR3 sequence: CASSLAKRTQDDYGYTF. The full variable domain, its missing parts supplied by reference TRBV7-9 and TRBJ1-2, is DTGVSQNPRHKITKRGQNVTFRCDPISEHNRLYWYRQTLGQGPEFLTYFQNEAQLEKSRLLSDRFSAERPKGSFSTLEIQRTEQGDSAMYLCASSLAKRTQDDYGYTFGSGTRLTVV.

V gene TRBV7-8 combines with J gene TRBJ2-2; the D call from TCRdb, TRBD1, cannot be confirmed without DNA. CDR1 and CDR2 (germline): SGHVS, FQNEAQ. The CDR3 consists of 13 residues. The CDR3 reads CASRGQGPGELFF.

This chain joins TRBV6-5 and TRBJ2-1; the TCRdb call, TRBD1, lacks DNA for checking. CDR3 size: 18 residues. Germline V gives CDR1 MNHEY, CDR2 SVGAGI. CDR3 amino acids: CASSPIRGLASSYNEQFF.